This T cell receptor (beta chain) was documented in a study of beta chain features in type 1 diabetes (dated by TCRdb to 2016 to 2019). In terms of the full investigation: Mean age, gender distribution, total cell number and subset yield did not differ between patients and healthy donors. Across all samples, roughly 110,000,000 sorted cells were examined, and cell number per subset correlated strongly with RNA yield. In the study, recently diagnosed type 1 diabetes patients and matched healthy donors were compared on the TCRB repertoires of their sorted circulating CD4+ T cell subsets. Whereas all 30 or so donors provided naive and central memory subsets, regulatory and stem cell-like memory subsets were isolated from just 8 patients and roughly eight healthy donors.

The entire amount of isolated RNA was reverse transcribed using the High Capacity cDNA Reverse Transcription Kit, so the sequenced TCRB transcripts were expressed ones. Deep immunoSEQ sequencing was performed on naive, central memory and regulatory T cell samples, with an average of approximately 4 million total reads per sample. Sorted cells were lysed in RLT buffer, and RNA was extracted using DNase-treated RNeasy Micro or Mini kits according to cell number. To prevent cross-contamination, each cell subset was processed individually, whereas patient and healthy donor samples were processed jointly. The immunoSEQ multiplex PCR was used to amplify TCRB sequences from cDNA, generating 87-bp fragments that spanned the CDR3 region. Amplicons were sequenced on the Illumina HiSeq platform. On the authors' methods: PCR bias was computationally corrected using synthetic template baselines, reads within Hamming distance 2 were collapsed, and singletons that could not be merged were discarded. Reads were aligned against IMGT so that V, D and J genes, CDR3 length and insertions or deletions at six rearrangement sites could be assigned. Within each subset, clonotype counts were normalized to sorted cell number, after which true diversity and Gini coefficients were computed with the tcR R package. Repertoire sharing was quantified using the overlap coefficient calculated on TCRB nucleotide sequences. Out-of-frame TCRB sequences from naive cells were analyzed to stand in for the pre-selection repertoire. TCRdb re-hosts the immuneACCESS table, in-frame sequences only. Its copies lack some clones; in the studies checked, an unresolved V gene accounts for under half of them, and the cause for the rest is not known. D and trimming were read from the DNA, whereas the V and J calls and clone size are those reported in that table. For this sample there are 500,000 to 800,000 clones; around an eighth appear just once. 0.095% to 0.15% of the sample comes from the top ten.

V is cut by 0 bases and J by 5 bases, and the space between the germline ends is 14 bases. The CDR3 starts with the cysteine, ends with the phenylalanine, and has 15 residues. The entry retains the CDR3 DNA only, 45 bases that are in frame from base 1. CDR1 and CDR2 (SGDLS, YYNGEE) derive from the germline V gene. From each donor, a single peripheral blood sample of 95 to 150 mL on average was drawn into heparinised tubes. A BD FACSAria II was used to sort naive, central memory, regulatory and stem cell-like memory CD4+ T cells with a panel that included CD45RO, CCR7, CD25, CD127, CD95 and CD27. Purity was above 95% for every sorted population. PBMCs were separated immediately by Lymphoprep density gradient centrifugation and were stained directly, without being cultured. So that batch effects would be minimized, each experiment stained and sorted samples in pairs, pairing one healthy donor with one patient.

Of note for this clone: Its antigen is unknown. The sample holds no much larger clone one base away, and base qualities are not on file.

Here is what the overall study found, with its caveats: A moderate but significant shortening of TCRB CDR3 length was observed in type 1 diabetes patients in all four CD4+ subsets. Only small numbers of individuals were included in the HLA sub-analyses, which left unresolved whether HLA type had any influence on TCRB rearrangement. PCR might favor shorter templates, but patient and control samples were amplified and corrected together, so any skew would affect both groups equally. Because cDNA was sequenced instead of genomic DNA, activated cells with high expression could be over-represented, although the groups did not differ in activation or CD3 levels. Fewer insertions and more nucleotide deletions at VDJ recombination sites were observed in patients with type 1 diabetes, implying thymic rearrangement abnormalities. Naive, central memory and regulatory TCRB repertoires appeared to be more similar among patients than among healthy donors.

This clonotype originated in a man in his thirties or forties with type 1 diabetes. The chain is encoded by TRBV9 joined to TRBJ1-2; D gene: possibly TRBD1, on 5 matching bases. Sequenced sample: naive CD4+ T cells from blood. The sample's cell subset or site, from its label and the paper: true naive CD4+ T cells. The nucleotides are TGTGCCAGCAGCGTAGATGGGGCAGGATGGTATGGCTACACCTTC. This codes for CASSVDGAGWYGYTF. The full variable domain, with segments outside the CDR3 supplied by the reference TRBV9 and TRBJ1-2 proteins, appears as DSGVTQTPKHLITATGQRVTLRCSPRSGDLSVYWYQQSLDQGLQFLIQYYNGEERAKGNILERFSAQQFPDLHSELNLSSLELGDSALYFCASSVDGAGWYGYTFGSGTRLTVV.